This record covers a single T cell receptor beta chain. Its specificity is unknown. Unique molecular identifiers were carried by the TCR beta cDNA libraries. Each batch of about 0.95 to 10 million T cells produced some 450,000 cDNA molecules. TCRdb reanalysed the PCR reads using MiXCR and keeps one entry per CDR3 protein. The table has almost 700,000 distinct CDR3 sequences, 59% seen once; the top ten hold approximately 11%. This entry belongs to a study of post-analysis software for immune sequencing data. Looking at the study overall: Disease courses included relapsing-remitting, secondary progressive and progressive-relapsing multiple sclerosis. Study results and caveats: Higher frequency in patients than in controls was seen for roughly five TRBV segments, with TRBV5-6, TRBV5-1 and TRBV20-1 among them. The study found significantly lower normalized Chao1 diversity in multiple sclerosis patients than in controls.

The CDR3 has 14 residues. V shed 2 bases and J shed 8 bases, with 13 bases lying between them. The V gene's germline CDR1 is MNHEY and CDR2 SMNVEV (reference sequence). J is TRBJ1-5 and V is TRBV27; D may be TRBD1 (5 bases). Sequenced input: blood. This clonotype originated in a girl aged 2-10 years with multiple sclerosis. CDR3 protein: CASSLVGPTEPQHF. The CDR3 DNA reads as TGTGCCAGCAGTTTAGTGGGGCCGACAGAGCCCCAGCATTTT.